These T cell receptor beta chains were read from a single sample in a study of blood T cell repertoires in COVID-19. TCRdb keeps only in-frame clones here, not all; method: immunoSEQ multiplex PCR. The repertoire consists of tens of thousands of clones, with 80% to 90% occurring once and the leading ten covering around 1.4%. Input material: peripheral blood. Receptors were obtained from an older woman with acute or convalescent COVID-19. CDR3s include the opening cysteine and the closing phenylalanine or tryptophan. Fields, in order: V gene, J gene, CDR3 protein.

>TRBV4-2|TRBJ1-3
CASSQDRGNTIYF
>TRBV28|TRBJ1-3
CASSFRGAGNTIYF
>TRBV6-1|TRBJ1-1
CASSESGDDTEAFF
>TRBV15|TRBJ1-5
CATSRDGGREDQPQHF
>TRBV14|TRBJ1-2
CASSRTQGGYGYTF
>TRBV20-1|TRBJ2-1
CSDSGQRNEQFF
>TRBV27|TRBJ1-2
CASSTYGRDGYTF
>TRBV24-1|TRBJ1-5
CATSAMDRGGDQPQHF
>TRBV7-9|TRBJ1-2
CASSPQNPGGQGGYTF
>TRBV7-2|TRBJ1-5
CASSPRTERSNQPQHF
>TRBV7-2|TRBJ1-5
CASSARVDQPQHF
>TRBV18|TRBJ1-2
CASSETGGGRGYTF
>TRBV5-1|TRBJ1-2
CASSPETGANYGYTF